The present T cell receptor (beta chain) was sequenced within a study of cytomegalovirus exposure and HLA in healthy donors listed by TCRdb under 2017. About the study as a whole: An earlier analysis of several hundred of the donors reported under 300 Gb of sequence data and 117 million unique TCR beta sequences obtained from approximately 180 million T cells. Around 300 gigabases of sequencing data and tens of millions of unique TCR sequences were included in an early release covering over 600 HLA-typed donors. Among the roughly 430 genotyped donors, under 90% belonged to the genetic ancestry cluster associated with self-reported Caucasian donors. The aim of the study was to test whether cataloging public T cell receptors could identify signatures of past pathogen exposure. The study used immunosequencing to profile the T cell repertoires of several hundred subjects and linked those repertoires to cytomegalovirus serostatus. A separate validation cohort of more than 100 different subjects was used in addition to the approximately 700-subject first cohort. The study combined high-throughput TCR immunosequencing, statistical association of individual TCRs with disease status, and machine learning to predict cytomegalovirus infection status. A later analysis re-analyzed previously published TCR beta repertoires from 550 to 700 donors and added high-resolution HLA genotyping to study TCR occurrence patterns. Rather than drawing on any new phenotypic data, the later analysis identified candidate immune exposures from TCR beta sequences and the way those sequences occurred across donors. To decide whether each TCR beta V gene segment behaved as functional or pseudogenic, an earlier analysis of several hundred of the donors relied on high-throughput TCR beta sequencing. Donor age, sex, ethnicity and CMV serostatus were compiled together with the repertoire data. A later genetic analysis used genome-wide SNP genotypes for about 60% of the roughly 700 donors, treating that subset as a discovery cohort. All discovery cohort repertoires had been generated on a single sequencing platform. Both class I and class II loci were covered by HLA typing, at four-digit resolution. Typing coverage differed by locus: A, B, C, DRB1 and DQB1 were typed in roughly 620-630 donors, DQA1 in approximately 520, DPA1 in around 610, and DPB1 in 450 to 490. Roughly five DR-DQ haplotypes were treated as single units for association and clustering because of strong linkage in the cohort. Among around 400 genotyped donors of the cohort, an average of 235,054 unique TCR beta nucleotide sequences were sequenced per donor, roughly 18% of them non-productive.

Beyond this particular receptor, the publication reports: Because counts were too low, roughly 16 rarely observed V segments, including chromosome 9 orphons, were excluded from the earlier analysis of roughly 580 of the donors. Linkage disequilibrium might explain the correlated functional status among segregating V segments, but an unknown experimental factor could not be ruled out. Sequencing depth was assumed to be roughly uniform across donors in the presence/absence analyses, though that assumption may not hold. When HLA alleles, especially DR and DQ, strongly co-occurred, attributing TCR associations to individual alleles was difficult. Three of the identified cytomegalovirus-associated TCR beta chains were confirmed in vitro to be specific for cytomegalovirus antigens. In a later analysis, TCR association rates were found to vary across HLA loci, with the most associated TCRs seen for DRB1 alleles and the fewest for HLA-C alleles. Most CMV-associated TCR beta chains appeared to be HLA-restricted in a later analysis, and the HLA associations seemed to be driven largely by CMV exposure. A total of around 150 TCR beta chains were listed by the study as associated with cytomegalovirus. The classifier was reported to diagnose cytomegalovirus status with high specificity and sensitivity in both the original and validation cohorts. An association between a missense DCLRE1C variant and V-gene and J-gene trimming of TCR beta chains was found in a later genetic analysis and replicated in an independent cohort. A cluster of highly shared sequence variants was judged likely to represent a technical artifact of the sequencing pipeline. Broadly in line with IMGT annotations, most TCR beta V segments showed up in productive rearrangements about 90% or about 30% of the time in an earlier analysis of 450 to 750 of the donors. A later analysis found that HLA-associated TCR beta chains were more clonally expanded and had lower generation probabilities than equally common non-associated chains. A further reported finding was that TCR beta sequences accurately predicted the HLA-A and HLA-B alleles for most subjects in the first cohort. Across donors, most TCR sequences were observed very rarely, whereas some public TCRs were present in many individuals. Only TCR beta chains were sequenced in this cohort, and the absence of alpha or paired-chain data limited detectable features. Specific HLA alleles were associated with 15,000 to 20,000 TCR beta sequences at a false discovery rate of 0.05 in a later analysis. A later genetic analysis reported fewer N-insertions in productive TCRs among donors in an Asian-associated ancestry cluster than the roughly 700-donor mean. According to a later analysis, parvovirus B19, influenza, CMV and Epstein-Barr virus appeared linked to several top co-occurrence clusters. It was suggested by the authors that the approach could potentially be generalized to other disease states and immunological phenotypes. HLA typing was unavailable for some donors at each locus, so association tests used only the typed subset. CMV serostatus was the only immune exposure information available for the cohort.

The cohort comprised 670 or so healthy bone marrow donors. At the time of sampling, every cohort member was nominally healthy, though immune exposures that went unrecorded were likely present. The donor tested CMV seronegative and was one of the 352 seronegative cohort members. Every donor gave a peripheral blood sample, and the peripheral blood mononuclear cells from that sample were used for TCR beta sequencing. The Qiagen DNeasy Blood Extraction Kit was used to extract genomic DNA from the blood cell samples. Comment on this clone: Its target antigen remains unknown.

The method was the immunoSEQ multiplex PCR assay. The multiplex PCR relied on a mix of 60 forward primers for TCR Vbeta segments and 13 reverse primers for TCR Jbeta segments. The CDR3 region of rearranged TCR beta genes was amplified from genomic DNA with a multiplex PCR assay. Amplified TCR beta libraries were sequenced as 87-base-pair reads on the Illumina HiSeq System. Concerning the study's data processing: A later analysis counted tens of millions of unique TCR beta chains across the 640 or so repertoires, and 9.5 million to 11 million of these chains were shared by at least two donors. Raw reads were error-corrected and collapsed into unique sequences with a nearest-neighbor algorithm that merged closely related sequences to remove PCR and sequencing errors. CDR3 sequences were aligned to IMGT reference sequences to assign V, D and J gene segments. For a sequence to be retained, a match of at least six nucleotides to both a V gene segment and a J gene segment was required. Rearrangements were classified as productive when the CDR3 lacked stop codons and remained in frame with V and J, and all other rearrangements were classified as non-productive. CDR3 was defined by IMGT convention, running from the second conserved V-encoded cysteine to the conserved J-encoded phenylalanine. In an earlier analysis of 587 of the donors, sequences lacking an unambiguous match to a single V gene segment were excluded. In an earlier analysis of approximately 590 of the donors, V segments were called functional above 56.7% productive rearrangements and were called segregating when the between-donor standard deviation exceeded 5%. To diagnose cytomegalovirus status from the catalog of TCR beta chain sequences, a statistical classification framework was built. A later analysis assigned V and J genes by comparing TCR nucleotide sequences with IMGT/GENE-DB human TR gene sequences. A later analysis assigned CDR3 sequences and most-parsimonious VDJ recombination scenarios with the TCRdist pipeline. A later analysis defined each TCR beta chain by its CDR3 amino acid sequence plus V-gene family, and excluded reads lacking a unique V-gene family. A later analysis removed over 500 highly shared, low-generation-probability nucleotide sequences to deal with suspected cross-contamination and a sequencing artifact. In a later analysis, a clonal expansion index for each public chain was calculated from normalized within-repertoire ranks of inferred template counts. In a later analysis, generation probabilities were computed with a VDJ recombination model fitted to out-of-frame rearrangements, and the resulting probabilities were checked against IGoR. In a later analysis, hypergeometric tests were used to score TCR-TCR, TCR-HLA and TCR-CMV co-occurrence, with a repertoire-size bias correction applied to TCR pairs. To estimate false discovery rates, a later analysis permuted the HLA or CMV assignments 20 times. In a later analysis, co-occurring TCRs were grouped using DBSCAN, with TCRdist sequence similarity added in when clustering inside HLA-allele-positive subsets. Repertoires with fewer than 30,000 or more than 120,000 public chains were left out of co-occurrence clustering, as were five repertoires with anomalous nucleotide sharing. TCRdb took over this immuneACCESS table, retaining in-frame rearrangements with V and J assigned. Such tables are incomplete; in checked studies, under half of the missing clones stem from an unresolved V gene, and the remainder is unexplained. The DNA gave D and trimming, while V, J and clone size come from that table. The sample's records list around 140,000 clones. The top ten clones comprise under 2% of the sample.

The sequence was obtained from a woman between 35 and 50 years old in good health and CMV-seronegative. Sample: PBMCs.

This receptor carries the CDR3 CASSRRENEKLFF. Here is the DNA: TGTGCCAGCAGTCGGCGGGAAAATGAAAAACTGTTTTTT. The chain joins TRBV6-6 to TRBJ1-4; the D gene is not confidently resolved. CDR1 MNHNY and CDR2 SVGAGI were looked up in the germline V gene (reference sequence). V loses 5 bases of germline sequence and J loses 5 bases, and the interval between the two ends is 9 bases. Spanning cysteine to phenylalanine, the CDR3 consists of 13 amino acids. The sequence is cut down to CDR3 DNA, 39 bases in frame from base 1.